The 2 T cell receptor beta chains reported below all come from one sample, sequenced in a study of T-cell memory formation after mild COVID-19. TCRdb reprocessed the 5' RACE reads via MiXCR and lists one record per CDR3 protein. The sample gives tens of thousands of distinct CDR3 sequences, approximately 7% of which show up once; about 0.8% is in the top ten. Sequencing input: PBMCs or a T cell subset sorted from them (not recorded which). These receptors came from an adult who had mild COVID-19 (a few samples of this study predate the infection). Cell type and time point are not known.

This chain links TRBV6-4 with TRBJ1-1, with unresolved D. This CDR3 is built from 12 residues. The germline gives CDR1 MRHNA, CDR2 SNTAGT. Deletions cut 2 bases from V and 11 bases from J, with 12 bases between. The CDR3, as DNA: TGTGCCAGCAGTGACCGTTTCGGCTCGGCTTTCTTT. Translation gives CASSDRFGSAFF.

This clonotype was picked up many times. V is TRBV7-9 and J is TRBJ2-1, with 11 bases aligning to TRBD2. The V and J ends lost 0 bases and 5 bases, in that order; junction bases with no gene match: 6. The CDR3 extends over 17 amino acids. CDR1 and CDR2 from the germline V gene are SEHNR and FQNEAQ (reference sequence). As DNA, the CDR3 is TGTGCCAGCAGCTTAGCGGGCGGACTAGCGGGTAACAATGAGCAGTTCTTC. Amino acids: CASSLAGGLAGNNEQFF.